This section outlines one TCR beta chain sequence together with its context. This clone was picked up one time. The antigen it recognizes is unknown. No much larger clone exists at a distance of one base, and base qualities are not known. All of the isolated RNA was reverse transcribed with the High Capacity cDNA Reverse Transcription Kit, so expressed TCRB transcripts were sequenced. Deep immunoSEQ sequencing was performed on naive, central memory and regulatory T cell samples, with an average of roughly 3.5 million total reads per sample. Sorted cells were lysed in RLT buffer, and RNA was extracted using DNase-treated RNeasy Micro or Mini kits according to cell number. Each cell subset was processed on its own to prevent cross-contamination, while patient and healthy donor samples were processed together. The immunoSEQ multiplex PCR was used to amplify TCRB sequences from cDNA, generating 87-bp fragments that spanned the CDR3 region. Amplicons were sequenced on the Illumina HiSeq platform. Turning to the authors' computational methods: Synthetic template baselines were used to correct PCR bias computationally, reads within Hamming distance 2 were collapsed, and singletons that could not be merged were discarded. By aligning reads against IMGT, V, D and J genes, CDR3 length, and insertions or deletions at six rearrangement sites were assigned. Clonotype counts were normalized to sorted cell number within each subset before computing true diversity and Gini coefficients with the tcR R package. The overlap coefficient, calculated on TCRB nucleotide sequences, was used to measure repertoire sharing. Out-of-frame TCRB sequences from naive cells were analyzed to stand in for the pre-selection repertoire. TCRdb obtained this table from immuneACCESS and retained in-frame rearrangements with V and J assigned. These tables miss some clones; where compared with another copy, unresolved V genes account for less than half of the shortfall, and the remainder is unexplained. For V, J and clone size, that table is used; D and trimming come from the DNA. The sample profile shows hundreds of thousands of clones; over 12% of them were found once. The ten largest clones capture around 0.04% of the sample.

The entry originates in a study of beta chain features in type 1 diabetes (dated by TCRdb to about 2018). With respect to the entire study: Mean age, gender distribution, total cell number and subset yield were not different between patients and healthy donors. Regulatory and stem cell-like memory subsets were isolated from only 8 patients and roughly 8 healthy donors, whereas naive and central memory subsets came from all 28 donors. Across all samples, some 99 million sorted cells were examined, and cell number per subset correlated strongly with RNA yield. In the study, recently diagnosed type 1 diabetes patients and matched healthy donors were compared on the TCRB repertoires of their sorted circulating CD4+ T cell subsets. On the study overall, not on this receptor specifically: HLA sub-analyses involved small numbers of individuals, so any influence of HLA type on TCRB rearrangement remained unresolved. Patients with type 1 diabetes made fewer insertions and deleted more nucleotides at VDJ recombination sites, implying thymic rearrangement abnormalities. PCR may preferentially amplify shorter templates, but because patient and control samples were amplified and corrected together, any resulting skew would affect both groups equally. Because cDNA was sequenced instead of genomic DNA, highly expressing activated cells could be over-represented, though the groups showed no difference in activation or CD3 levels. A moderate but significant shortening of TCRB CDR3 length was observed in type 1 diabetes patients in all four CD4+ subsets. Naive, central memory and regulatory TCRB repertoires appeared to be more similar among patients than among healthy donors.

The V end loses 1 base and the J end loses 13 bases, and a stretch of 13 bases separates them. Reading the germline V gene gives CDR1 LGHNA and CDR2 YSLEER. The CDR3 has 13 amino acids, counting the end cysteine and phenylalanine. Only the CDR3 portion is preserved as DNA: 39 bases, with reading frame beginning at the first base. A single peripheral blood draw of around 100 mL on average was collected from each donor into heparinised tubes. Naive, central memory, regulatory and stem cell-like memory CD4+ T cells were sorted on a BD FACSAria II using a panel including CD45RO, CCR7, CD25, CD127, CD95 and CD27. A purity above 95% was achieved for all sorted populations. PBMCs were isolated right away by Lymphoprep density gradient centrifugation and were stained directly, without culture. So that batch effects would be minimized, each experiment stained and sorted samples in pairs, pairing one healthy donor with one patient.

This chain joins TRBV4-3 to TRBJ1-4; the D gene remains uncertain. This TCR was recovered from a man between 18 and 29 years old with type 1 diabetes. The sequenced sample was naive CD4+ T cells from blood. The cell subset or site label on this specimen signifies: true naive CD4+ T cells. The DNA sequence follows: TGCGCCAGCAGCCAAGGAGGGCCGTCGGGACTGTTTTTT. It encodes CASSQGGPSGLFF.